This T cell receptor (beta chain) was captured in a study of blood T cells in healthy people across ages. Combining a sample-barcoded 5' primer with a J-beta primer mix, a second PCR ran for about 7 to 11 cycles. TCRdb re-derived calls from the 5' RACE reads in MiXCR, one entry per CDR3 protein. Here the sample spans hundreds of thousands of distinct CDR3 sequences, about 53% being singletons. Study results and limitations: PBMCs that were unsorted prevented a conclusive naive versus antigen-experienced comparison. Estimates of total diversity, which came from one million sequenced T cells, were considered to be underestimates.

Sample donors were healthy Caucasian individuals that came from Russia, aged 6 to 90. In each sample, at least 6.5 million PBMCs were isolated. This clonotype has only one observation. Its antigen is not identified. Sequenced material: blood. The receptor's source is a man aged 55 to 70 in good health.

CDR3 amino acids: CSVGGGPYNEQFF. For the CDR3, the DNA is TGCAGCGTGGGGGGGGGGCCCTACAATGAGCAGTTCTTC. The chain joins TRBV20-1 to TRBJ2-1; maybe TRBD2 (7 bases). The germline V gene has CDR1 DFQATT and CDR2 SNEGSKA (reference sequence). This CDR3 comprises 13 residues.